Below are 16 T cell receptor beta chains sequenced from a single sample in a study of PD-1 blockade in mismatch repair-deficient tumors. The method was immunoSEQ multiplex PCR; TCRdb's version includes in-frame clones alone and lacks a portion of them. Among 60,000 to 65,000 clones, 70% to 90% were seen once, and the ten largest hold roughly 13%. Sample: peripheral blood, taken 52 weeks after starting pembrolizumab. These receptors were collected from an adult with mismatch repair-deficient cancer.

The chain combines TRBV9 with TRBJ2-1; TRBD2 aligns across 11 bases. Germline CDR1 and CDR2: SGDLS and YYNGEE. The CDR3 covers 17 residues. The ends lost 3 bases at V and 4 bases at J; junction bases unmatched: 9. The CDR3 nucleotides are TGTGCCAGCAGCGATTCAATAGCGGGAGGGCCGTACAATGAGCAGTTCTTC. Encoded protein: CASSDSIAGGPYNEQFF. The variable domain in full, with the rest retrieved from reference TRBV9 and TRBJ2-1, is DSGVTQTPKHLITATGQRVTLRCSPRSGDLSVYWYQQSLDQGLQFLIQYYNGEERAKGNILERFSAQQFPDLHSELNLSSLELGDSALYFCASSDSIAGGPYNEQFFGPGTRLTVL.

CDR3 protein: CASSLEPALYNEQFF. CDR3 nucleotide sequence: TGCGCCAGCAGCTTGGAGCCAGCTCTCTACAATGAGCAGTTCTTC. The chain employs TRBV5-1 and TRBJ2-1; D gene unclear. Germline assignment: CDR1 SGHRS and CDR2 YFSETQ. The CDR3 has 15 residues. V lost 0 bases to trimming and J lost 3 bases, with 10 bases between them.

The chain couples TRBV29-1 to TRBJ2-3, with 7 bases matching TRBD1. The CDR3 consists of 13 residues. The V segment lost 2 bases and the J segment 4 bases; nucleotides outside the gene matches: 3. Germline V CDR1 and CDR2: SQVTM, ANQGSEA. CDR3 sequence: CSVETQGADTQYF. The CDR3 DNA sequence: TGCAGCGTTGAAACCCAGGGGGCAGATACGCAGTATTTT.

The genes are TRBV13 and TRBJ2-2, with 8 bases fitting TRBD2. CDR3 size: 14 residues. Germline assignment: CDR1 PRHDT and CDR2 FYEKMQ (reference sequence). J gave up 4 bases and V 7 bases, and 5 bases lay outside the gene matches. The CDR3 DNA sequence: TGTGCCAGCACCAAGGCGGGGGGCACCGGGGAGCTGTTTTTT. Amino acids: CASTKAGGTGELFF.

This chain uses TRBV5-1 with TRBJ2-3, with unresolved D. This CDR3 contains 14 residues. V gave up 4 bases and J gave up 2 bases, with 11 bases separating them. Germline V gives CDR1 SGHRS, CDR2 YFSETQ. The CDR3 DNA reads as TGCGCCAGCAGCCCGCGGATCTCCACAGATACGCAGTATTTT. Its translation: CASSPRISTDTQYF.

This chain joins TRBV19 and TRBJ2-3; 12 nucleotides match TRBD1. In germline, CDR1 is LNHDA, CDR2 SQIVND (reference sequence). The junction had 9 bases not matched to a gene; V was cut back by 5 bases and J by 3 bases. This CDR3 region has 17 residues. The CDR3 DNA sequence: TGTGCCAGTAGTCCCCGGGACAGGGGGCTCATGACAGATACGCAGTATTTT. This gives the protein CASSPRDRGLMTDTQYF. Looking up the rest from reference TRBV19 and TRBJ2-3 gives the full variable domain: DGGITQSPKYLFRKEGQNVTLSCEQNLNHDAMYWYRQDPGQGLRLIYYSQIVNDFQKGDIAEGYSVSREKKESFPLTVTSAQKNPTAFYLCASSPRDRGLMTDTQYFGPGTRLTVL.

The sample holds one count of this clone. The rearrangement joins TRBV19 to TRBJ2-5; 9 bases map to TRBD1. From germline, CDR1 is LNHDA and CDR2 SQIVND (reference sequence). The J segment lost 4 bases and the V segment lost 1 base, leaving 1 base of the junction unmatched. The CDR3 contains 14 residues. Here the CDR3 DNA reads TGTGCCAGTAGTATAGTGGGACAGGGAGAGACCCAGTACTTC. This sequence encodes CASSIVGQGETQYF. Filled out from reference TRBV19 and TRBJ2-5, the complete variable domain reads DGGITQSPKYLFRKEGQNVTLSCEQNLNHDAMYWYRQDPGQGLRLIYYSQIVNDFQKGDIAEGYSVSREKKESFPLTVTSAQKNPTAFYLCASSIVGQGETQYFGPGTRLLVL.

This chain links TRBV4-2 with TRBJ2-7, with D unclear. CDR3 size: 12 residues. V dropped 1 base and J dropped 2 bases, with 3 bases sitting between them. Germline assignment: CDR1 LGHNA and CDR2 YNFKEQ. The CDR3 sequence: CASSQGTYEQYF. The CDR3 DNA reads TGTGCCAGCAGCCAAGGAACCTACGAGCAGTACTTC.

The rearrangement links TRBV6-4 to TRBJ2-1; D is ambiguous. Trimming stripped 3 bases from V and 12 bases from J, with 9 bases between. This CDR3 is 11 amino acids long. Germline lookup yields CDR1 MRHNA and CDR2 SNTAGT. Written as DNA, the CDR3 is TGTGCCAGCAGTGAGGGGTCAATGCAGTTCTTC. This encodes CASSEGSMQFF.

The rearrangement uses TRBV12-5 and TRBJ2-3; 7 bases agree with TRBD2. Looked up from germline, CDR1 is LGHNT and CDR2 is FRNRAP. The CDR3 is 16 residues long. Germline trimming cut 0 bases from V and 6 bases from J; bases unmatched to any gene: 9. In DNA, the CDR3 is TGTGCTAGTGGTTTGGTACTTGGACTAGTGGGTGATACGCAGTATTTT. This codes for CASGLVLGLVGDTQYF. The full variable domain, in which reference TRBV12-5 and TRBJ2-3 provide the parts outside the CDR3, is DARVTQTPRHKVTEMGQEVTMRCQPILGHNTVFWYRQTMMQGLELLAYFRNRAPLDDSGMPKDRFSAEMPDATLATLKIQPSEPRDSAVYFCASGLVLGLVGDTQYFGPGTRLTVL.

This rearrangement joins TRBV29-1 to TRBJ2-1, with unresolved D. CDR1 and CDR2 from the germline V gene are SQVTM and ANQGSEA. The CDR3 totals 10 residues. V was trimmed by 4 bases and J by 5 bases, leaving 3 bases between them. This CDR3 is CSVADNEQFF. CDR3 bases: TGCAGCGTTGCTGACAATGAGCAGTTCTTC.

The J gene is TRBJ2-7, the V gene TRBV19; D not certain. Trimming left V 4 bases short and J 3 bases short, with 13 bases between. Germline-derived CDR1 and CDR2 are LNHDA and SQIVND (reference sequence). CDR3 length: 14 amino acids. The CDR3 sequence: CASSKSFSDYEQYF. CDR3 sequence (DNA): TGTGCCAGTAGTAAGTCGTTTTCGGACTACGAGCAGTACTTC.

The rearrangement links TRBV4-3 to TRBJ2-3, with TRBD2 matching 12 bases. The CDR3 runs to 17 residues. Germline loops: CDR1 LGHNA, CDR2 YSLEER. The trim removed 0 bases at V and 4 bases at J, leaving 5 bases unmatched. CDR3 region: CASSQDGRLAGADTQYF. The CDR3 nucleotides are TGCGCCAGCAGCCAAGATGGGAGACTAGCGGGAGCAGATACGCAGTATTTT.

This clone appeared a single time. V is TRBV27 and J is TRBJ2-7, with no clear D. The germline V and J ends were trimmed by 3 bases and 3 bases, with 9 bases remaining between them. Germline V gene data show CDR1 as MNHEY and CDR2 as SMNVEV (reference sequence). The CDR3 extends over 13 amino acids. Here the CDR3 DNA reads TGTGCCAGCAGTTTCGGCAGATACTACGAGCAGTACTTC. It yields the protein CASSFGRYYEQYF.

This clone was detected once. This chain connects TRBV7-9 to TRBJ2-2; D is tentatively TRBD1 or TRBD2 (6 bases each). This CDR3 spans 17 amino acids. CDR1 is SEHNR, CDR2 FQNEAQ, per germline (reference sequence). V gave up 2 bases and J gave up 4 bases, with 17 bases separating them. This chain's CDR3 is CASSLSRGPLGTGELFF. The CDR3 nucleotides read TGTGCCAGCAGCTTATCCCGGGGGCCTTTGGGCACCGGGGAGCTGTTTTTT.

The chain carries TRBV5-1 and TRBJ1-3; D is possibly TRBD1 (5 bases). The CDR3 runs 17 residues. Germline V CDR1 and CDR2: SGHRS, YFSETQ. V was cut by 4 bases and J by 0 bases, with 17 bases left in between. This CDR3 is CASSPTRDPYSGNTIYF. The CDR3 coding sequence is TGCGCCAGCAGCCCCACGAGGGACCCTTACTCTGGAAACACCATATATTTT.